The clone carrying this TCR beta chain was counted ten times or more. No antigen is known for it. This sample stems from a study of T cell repertoires in cytomegalovirus infection. Across the study: CMV epitopes in the study were HLA-C-restricted (recently identified) and HLA-B-restricted (well studied).

TCRdb independently ran MiXCR on the reads; one entry per CDR3 protein. The sample holds approximately 590,000 distinct CDR3 sequences, almost 40% seen once. Material: cultured PBMCs, obtained from culture after CMV antigen stimulation. This TCR was sampled from a human donor in good health (CMV status not recorded). Some clones in this sample may be carry-over from other donors' samples.

The CDR3 DNA reads as TGTGCCAGCAGCTTATCGGCAGGGAGGAACACTGAAGCTTTCTTT. Its translation is CASSLSAGRNTEAFF. This chain joins TRBV7-2 and TRBJ1-1, with D tentatively TRBD1 (5 bases). Germline V gene sequence: CDR1 SGHTA, CDR2 FQGNSA. Trimming left V 2 bases short and J 1 base short, with 11 bases between. This CDR3 is 15 amino acids long.